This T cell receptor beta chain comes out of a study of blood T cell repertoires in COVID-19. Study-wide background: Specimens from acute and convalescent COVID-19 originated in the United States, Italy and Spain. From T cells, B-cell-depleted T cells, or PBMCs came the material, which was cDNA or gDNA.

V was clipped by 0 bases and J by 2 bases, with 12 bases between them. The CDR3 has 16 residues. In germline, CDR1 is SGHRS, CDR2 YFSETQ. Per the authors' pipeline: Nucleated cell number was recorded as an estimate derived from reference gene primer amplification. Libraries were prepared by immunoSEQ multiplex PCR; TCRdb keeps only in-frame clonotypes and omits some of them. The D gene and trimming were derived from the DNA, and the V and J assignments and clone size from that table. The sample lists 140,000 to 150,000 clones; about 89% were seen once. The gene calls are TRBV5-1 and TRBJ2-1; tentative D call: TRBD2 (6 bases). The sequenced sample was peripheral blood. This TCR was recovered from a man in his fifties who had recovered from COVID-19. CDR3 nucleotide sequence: TGCGCCAGCAGCTTGGGGGGGACTCCTGCCTACAATGAGCAGTTCTTC. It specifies CASSLGGTPAYNEQFF.